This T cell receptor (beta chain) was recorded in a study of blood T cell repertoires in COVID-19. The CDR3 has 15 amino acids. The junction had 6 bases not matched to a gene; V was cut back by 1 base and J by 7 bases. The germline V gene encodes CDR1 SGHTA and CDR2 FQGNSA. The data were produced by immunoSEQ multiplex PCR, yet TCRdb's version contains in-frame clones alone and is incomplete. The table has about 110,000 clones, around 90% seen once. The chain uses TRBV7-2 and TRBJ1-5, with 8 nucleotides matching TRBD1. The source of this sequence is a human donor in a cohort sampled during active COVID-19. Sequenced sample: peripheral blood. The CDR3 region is CASSLGGQGSQPQHF. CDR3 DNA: TGTGCCAGCAGCTTAGGAGGACAGGGATCGCAGCCCCAGCATTTT.